These 8 T cell receptor beta chains share one sample of origin, sequenced in a study of Ad26.COV2.S vaccination and SARS-CoV-2 variants. Treatment described: approximately 18 received Ad26.COV2.S at low or high dose, single or two shots; about 5 received placebo; per-sample allocation not given. Sampling was done on day 63 after the first vaccine or placebo injection. Using immunoSEQ multiplex PCR, the repertoire was profiled, and TCRdb retains in-frame clones only, with some absent. The sample consists of roughly 350,000 clones, more than 85% of them appearing once. Sequenced here: peripheral blood, sampled in a trial of Ad26.COV2.S vaccine versus placebo. The receptors originated from a person aged 18-65 years who received the Ad26.COV2.S COVID-19 vaccine or a placebo.

The chain employs TRBV10-3 and TRBJ1-5; D possibly corresponds to TRBD1 (5 bases). Germline assignment: CDR1 ENHRY and CDR2 SYGVKD. Trimming stripped 2 bases from V and 7 bases from J, with 9 bases between. There are 13 residues in the CDR3. This chain's CDR3 is CAISEEGLQPQHF. The CDR3 DNA reads TGTGCCATCAGTGAGGAGGGGCTCCAGCCCCAGCATTTT.

The chain links TRBV11-2 to TRBJ2-5; D remains ambiguous. V lost 2 bases to trimming and J lost 14 bases, with 30 bases between them. Per the germline V gene, CDR1 is SGHAT and CDR2 is FQNNGV. This CDR3 is 17 amino acids long. The CDR3 sequence is CASSLTLRTDQPVLRYF. The CDR3 bases are TGTGCCAGCAGCTTAACCCTGAGGACGGACCAACCAGTACTTCGCTACTTC.

A few counts support this clone. V is TRBV4-2 and J is TRBJ1-2; D gene uncertain. In germline, CDR1 is LGHNA, CDR2 YNFKEQ. The length of the CDR3 is 14 residues. Trimming pared 1 base from V and 4 bases from J, leaving 10 bases between. The CDR3 bases are TGTGCCAGCAGCCAAGGCGTGCAGTCCTATGGCTACACCTTC. Translated, it gives CASSQGVQSYGYTF.

V and J are TRBV6-5 and TRBJ1-3; D remains unclear. Trimming shortened V by 5 bases and J by 4 bases, and 15 bases separated the two germline ends. Germline V CDR1 and CDR2: MNHEY, SVGAGI. The CDR3 is 15 amino acids. CDR3 DNA sequence: TGTGCCAGCAGTCACAATGGCATCTCAGGAAACACCATATATTTT. Translating it yields CASSHNGISGNTIYF.

The J gene is TRBJ1-1, the V gene TRBV2, with unresolved D. The germline CDR1 and CDR2 sequences are SNHLY and FYNNEI. CDR3 length equals 13 residues. Trimming shortened V by 7 bases and J by 1 base, and 10 bases separated the two germline ends. The DNA of the CDR3 is TGTGCCAGCAAGGCAGAACAGAACACTGAAGCTTTCTTT. As protein: CASKAEQNTEAFF.

The CDR3 DNA sequence: TGTGCCAGCAGTTCAGGGACAGGAACCTACGAGCAGTACTTC. This encodes CASSSGTGTYEQYF. This chain uses TRBV28 with TRBJ2-7; 8 bases are a match to TRBD1. With 4 bases clipped from V and 2 bases from J, the junction kept 4 bases outside the gene matches. The CDR3 spans 14 residues. Germline lookup yields CDR1 MDHEN and CDR2 SYDVKM.

V and J are TRBV29-1 and TRBJ2-2, with D possibly matching TRBD1 (7 bases). This CDR3 has 14 amino acids. With 3 bases removed from V and 5 bases from J, the gap between germline ends came to 13 bases. Germline V gene lookup returns CDR1 SQVTM and CDR2 ANQGSEA. CDR3 sequence: CSVESAGGTGELFF. The CDR3 coding sequence is TGCAGCGTTGAGTCGGCAGGGGGGACCGGGGAGCTGTTTTTT.

The rearrangement joins TRBV5-5 to TRBJ1-2; D is unclear. This CDR3 has 15 residues. The V end lost 0 bases, the J end lost 4 bases, and 13 bases lay between the germline ends. Germline assignment: CDR1 SGHKS and CDR2 YYEKEE (reference sequence). Written as DNA, the CDR3 is TGTGCCAGCAGCTTGGGGTGGAGTGGAAGCTATGGCTACACCTTC. Residues: CASSLGWSGSYGYTF.